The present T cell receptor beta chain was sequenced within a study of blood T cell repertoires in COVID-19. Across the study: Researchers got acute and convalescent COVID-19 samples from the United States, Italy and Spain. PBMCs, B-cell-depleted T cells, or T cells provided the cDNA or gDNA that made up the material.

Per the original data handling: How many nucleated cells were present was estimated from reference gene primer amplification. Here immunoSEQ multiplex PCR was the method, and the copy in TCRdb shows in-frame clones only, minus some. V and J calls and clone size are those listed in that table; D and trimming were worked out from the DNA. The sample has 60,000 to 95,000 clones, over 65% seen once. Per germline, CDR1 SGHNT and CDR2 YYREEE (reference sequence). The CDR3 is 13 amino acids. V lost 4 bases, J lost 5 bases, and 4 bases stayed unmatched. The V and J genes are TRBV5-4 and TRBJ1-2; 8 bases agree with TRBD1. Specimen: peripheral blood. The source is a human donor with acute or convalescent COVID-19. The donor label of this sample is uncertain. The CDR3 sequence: CASSNTGGYGYTF. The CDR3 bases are TGTGCCAGCAGCAATACAGGGGGTTATGGCTACACCTTC.